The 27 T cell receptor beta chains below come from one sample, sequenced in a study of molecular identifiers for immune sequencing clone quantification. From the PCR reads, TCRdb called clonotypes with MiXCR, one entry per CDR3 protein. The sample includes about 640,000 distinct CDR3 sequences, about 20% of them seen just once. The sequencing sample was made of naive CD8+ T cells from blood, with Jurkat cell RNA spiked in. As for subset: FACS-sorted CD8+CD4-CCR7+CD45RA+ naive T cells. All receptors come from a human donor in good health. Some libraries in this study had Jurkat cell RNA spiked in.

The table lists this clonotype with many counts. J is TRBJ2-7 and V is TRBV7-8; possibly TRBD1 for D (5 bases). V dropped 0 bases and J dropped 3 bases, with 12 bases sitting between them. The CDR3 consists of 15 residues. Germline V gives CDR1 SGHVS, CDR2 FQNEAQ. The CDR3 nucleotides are TGTGCCAGCAGCTTAGCGGGGCCAGGGAACTACGAGCAGTACTTC. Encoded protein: CASSLAGPGNYEQYF.

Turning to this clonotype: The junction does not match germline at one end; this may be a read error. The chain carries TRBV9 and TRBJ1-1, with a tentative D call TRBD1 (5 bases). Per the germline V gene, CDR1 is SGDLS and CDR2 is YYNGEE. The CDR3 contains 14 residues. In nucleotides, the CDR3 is TGTGCCAGCAGCGTAAGGGACGCCAACACTGAGGCTTCCTTT. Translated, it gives CASSVRDANTEASF.

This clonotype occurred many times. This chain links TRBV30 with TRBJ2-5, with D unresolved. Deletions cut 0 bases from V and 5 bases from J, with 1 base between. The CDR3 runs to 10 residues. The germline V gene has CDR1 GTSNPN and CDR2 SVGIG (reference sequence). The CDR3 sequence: CAWSVETQYF. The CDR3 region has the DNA TGTGCCTGGAGTGTTGAGACCCAGTACTTC.

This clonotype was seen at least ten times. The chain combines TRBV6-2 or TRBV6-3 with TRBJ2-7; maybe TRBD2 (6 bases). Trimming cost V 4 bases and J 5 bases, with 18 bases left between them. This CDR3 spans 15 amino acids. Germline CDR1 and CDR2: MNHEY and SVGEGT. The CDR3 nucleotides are TGTGCCAGCAGTTTCCGGCGTAACGGGGAGGACGAGCAGTACTTC. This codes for CASSFRRNGEDEQYF.

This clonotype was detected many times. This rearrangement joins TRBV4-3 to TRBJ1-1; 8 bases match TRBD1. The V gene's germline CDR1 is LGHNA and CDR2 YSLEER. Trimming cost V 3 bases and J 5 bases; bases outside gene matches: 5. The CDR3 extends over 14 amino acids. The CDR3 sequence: CASSHATGGTEAFF. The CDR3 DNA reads TGCGCCAGCAGCCACGCCACAGGGGGTACTGAAGCTTTCTTT.

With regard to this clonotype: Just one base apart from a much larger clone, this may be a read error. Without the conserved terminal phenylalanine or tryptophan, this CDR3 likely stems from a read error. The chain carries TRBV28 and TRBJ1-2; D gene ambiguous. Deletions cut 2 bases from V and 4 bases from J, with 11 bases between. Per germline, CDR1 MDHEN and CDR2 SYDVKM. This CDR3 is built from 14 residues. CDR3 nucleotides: TGTGCCAGCAGTTTAGCATCAGGTCTCTATGGCTACACCCTC. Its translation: CASSLASGLYGYTL.

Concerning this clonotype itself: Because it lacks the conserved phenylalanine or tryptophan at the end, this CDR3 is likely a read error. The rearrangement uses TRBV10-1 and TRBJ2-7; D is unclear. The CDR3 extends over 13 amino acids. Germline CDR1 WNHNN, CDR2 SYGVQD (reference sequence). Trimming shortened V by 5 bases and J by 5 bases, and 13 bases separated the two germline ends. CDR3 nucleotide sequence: TGCGCCAGCAGTCATGGCCCCAACCACGAGCAGTACCTC. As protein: CASSHGPNHEQYL.

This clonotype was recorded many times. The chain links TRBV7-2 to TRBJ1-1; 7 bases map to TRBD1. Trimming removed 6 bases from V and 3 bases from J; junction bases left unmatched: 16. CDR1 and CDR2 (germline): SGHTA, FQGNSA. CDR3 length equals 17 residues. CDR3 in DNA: TGTGCCAGCAGTTTCCCAGGACAGGCCGTATGGGACACTGAAGCTTTCTTT. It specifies CASSFPGQAVWDTEAFF.

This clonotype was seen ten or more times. As DNA, the CDR3 is TGCAGCGCCTCATTGGGACAGGCGAACACTGAAGCTTTCTTT. This sequence encodes CSASLGQANTEAFF. The V call is TRBV29-1, the J call TRBJ1-1, with 8 bases lining up with TRBD1. The CDR3 totals 14 residues. Germline lookup yields CDR1 SQVTM and CDR2 ANQGSEA. After removal of 7 bases from V and 1 base from J, the junction contained 8 bases not matched to a gene.

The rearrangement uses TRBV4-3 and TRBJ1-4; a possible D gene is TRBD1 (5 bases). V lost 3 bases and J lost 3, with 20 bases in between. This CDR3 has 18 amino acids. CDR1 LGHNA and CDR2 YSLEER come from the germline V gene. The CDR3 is CASSHPGRVAGANEKLFF. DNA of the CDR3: TGCGCCAGCAGCCACCCCGGGAGGGTGGCGGGGGCTAATGAAAAACTGTTTTTT.

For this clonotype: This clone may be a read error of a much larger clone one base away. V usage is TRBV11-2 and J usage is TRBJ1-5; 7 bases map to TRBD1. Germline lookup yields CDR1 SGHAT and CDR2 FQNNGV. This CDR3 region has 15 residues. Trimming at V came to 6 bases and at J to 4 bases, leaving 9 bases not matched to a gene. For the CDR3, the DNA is TGTGCCAGCAGTATATCGGGACAGAAAAATCAGCCCCAGCATTTT. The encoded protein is CASSISGQKNQPQHF.

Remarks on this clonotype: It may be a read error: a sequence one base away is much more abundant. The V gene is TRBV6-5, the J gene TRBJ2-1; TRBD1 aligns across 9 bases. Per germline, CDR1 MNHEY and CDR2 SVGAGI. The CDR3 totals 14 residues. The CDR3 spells CAGSYSGTGYEQFF. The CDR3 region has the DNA TGTGCCGGCAGTTACTCCGGGACAGGGTATGAGCAGTTCTTC.

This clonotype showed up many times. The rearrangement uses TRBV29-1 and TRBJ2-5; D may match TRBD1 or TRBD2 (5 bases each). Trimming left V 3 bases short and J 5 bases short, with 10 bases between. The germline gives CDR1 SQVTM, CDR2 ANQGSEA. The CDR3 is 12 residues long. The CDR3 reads CSVEGTYETQYF. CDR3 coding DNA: TGCAGCGTTGAGGGGACGTACGAGACCCAGTACTTC.

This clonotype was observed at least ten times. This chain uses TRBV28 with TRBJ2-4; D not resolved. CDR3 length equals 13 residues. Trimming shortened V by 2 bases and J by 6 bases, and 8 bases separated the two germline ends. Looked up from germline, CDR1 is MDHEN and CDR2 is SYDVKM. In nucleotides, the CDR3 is TGTGCCAGCAGTTTAGGTTCGGCAAACATTCAGTACTTC. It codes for CASSLGSANIQYF. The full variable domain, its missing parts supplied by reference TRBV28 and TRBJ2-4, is DVKVTQSSRYLVKRTGEKVFLECVQDMDHENMFWYRQDPGLGLRLIYFSYDVKMKEKGDIPEGYSVSREKKERFSLILESASTNQTSMYLCASSLGSANIQYFGAGTRLSVL.

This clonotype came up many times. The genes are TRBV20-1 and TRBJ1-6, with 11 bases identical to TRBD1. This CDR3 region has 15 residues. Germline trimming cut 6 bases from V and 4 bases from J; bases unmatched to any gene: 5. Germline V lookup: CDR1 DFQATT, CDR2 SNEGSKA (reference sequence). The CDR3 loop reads CSATRDRGYNSPLHF. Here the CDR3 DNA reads TGCAGTGCAACCCGGGACAGGGGGTATAATTCACCCCTCCACTTT.

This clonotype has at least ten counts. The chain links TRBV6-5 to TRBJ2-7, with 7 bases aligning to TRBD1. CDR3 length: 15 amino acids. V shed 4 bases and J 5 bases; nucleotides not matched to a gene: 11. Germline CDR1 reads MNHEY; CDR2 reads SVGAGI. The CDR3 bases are TGTGCCAGCAGTTTAAGACAGGGATCATTCCACGAGCAGTACTTC. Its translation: CASSLRQGSFHEQYF.

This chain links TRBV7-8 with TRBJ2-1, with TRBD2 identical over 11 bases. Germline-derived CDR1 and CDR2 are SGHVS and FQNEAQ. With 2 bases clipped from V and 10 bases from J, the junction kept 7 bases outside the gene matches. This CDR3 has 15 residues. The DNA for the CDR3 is TGTGCCAGCAGCTTATACCTAGCGGGGGGTGGCGAGCAGTTCTTC. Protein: CASSLYLAGGGEQFF.

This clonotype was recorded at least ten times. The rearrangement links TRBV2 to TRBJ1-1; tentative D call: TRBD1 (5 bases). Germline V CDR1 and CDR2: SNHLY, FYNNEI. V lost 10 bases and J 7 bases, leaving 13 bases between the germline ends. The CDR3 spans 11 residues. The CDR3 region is CANTLGLEAFF. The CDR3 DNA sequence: TGTGCCAATACGTTGGGGCTTGAAGCTTTCTTT. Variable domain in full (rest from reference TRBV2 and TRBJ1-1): EPEVTQTPSHQVTQMGQEVILRCVPISNHLYFYWYRQILGQKVEFLVSFYNNEISEKSEIFDDQFSVERPDGSNFTLKIRSTKLEDSAMYFCANTLGLEAFFGQGTRLTVV.

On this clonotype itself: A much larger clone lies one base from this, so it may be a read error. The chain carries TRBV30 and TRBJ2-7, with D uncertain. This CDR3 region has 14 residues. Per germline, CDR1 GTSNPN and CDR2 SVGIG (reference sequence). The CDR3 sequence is CARSVRHPDGEQYF. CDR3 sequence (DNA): TGTGCCCGGAGTGTACGACACCCCGACGGGGAGCAGTACTTC.

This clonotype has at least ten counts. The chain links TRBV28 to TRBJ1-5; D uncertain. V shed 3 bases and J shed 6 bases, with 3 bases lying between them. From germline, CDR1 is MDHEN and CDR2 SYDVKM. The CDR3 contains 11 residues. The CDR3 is CASSFLQPQHF. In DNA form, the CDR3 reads TGTGCCAGCAGTTTTCTTCAGCCCCAGCATTTT.

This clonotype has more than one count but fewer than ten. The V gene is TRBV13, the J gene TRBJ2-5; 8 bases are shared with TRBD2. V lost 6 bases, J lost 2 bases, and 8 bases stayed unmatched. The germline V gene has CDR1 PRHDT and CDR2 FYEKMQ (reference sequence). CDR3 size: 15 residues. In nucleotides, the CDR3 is TGTGCCAGCAGACAGGGACTAGGTCGGCAAGAGACCCAGTACTTC. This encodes CASRQGLGRQETQYF.

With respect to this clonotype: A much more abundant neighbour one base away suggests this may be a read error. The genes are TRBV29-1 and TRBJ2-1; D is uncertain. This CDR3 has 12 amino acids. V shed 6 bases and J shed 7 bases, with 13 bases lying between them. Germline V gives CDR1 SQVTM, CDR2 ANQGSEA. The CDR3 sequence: CSVAVDGNEQFF. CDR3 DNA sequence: TGCAGCGTCGCCGTGGACGGGAATGAGCAGTTCTTC.

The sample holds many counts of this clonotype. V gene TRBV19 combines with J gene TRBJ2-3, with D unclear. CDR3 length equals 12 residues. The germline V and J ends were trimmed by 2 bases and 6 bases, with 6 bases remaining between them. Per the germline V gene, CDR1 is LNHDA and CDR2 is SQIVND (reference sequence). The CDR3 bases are TGTGCCAGTAGTATATCCGGGGATACGCAGTATTTT. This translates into CASSISGDTQYF.

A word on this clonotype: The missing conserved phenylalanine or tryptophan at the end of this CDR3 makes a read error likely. The CDR3 bases are TGTGCCAGCAGCTCCCGGTGGGGCCGGGACAGCGGTTTGGAGACCCAGTACCTC. Translation: CASSSRWGRDSGLETQYL. The chain links TRBV13 to TRBJ2-5, with 7 bases aligning to TRBD1. Germline trimming cut 4 bases from V and 5 bases from J; bases unmatched to any gene: 19. Germline CDR1 PRHDT, CDR2 FYEKMQ (reference sequence). CDR3 length: 18 residues.

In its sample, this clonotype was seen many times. CDR3 bases: TGTGCCAGCAGTTCCCTACTGGGGGGCCAAGAGACCCAGTACTTC. Translated, it gives CASSSLLGGQETQYF. The chain couples TRBV6-2 or TRBV6-3 to TRBJ2-5; weak D call: TRBD2 (6 bases). V was cut by 4 bases and J by 1 base, with 13 bases left in between. Germline loops: CDR1 MNHEY, CDR2 SVGEGT. The length of the CDR3 is 15 residues.

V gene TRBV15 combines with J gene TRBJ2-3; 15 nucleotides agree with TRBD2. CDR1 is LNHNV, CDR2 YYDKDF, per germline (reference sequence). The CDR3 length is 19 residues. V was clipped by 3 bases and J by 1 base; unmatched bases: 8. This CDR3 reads CATSSYGLAGGQRTDTQYF. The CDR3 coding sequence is TGTGCCACCAGCAGTTACGGACTAGCGGGGGGGCAGCGCACAGATACGCAGTATTTT.

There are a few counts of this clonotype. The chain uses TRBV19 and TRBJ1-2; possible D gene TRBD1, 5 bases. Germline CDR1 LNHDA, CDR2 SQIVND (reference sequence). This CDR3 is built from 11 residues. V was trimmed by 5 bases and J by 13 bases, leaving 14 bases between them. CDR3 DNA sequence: TGTGCCAGTAGTCTCAGGGTCTCATTCACCTTC. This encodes CASSLRVSFTF.